A single sample gave rise to the 5 T cell receptor beta chains below, sequenced in a study of blood T cell repertoires in COVID-19. The assay was immunoSEQ multiplex PCR, and TCRdb's table has in-frame clones only and misses some. This table has 40,000 to 60,000 clones, roughly 84% appearing once. Sequencing used peripheral blood. These receptors were obtained from a man in his fifties with acute or convalescent COVID-19.

The rearrangement links TRBV3-1 (or the pseudogene TRBV3-2) to TRBJ2-2, with 13 bases identical to TRBD2. The CDR3 extends over 17 amino acids. Germline CDR1 is LGHDT and CDR2 is YNNKEL (reference sequence). J lost 0 bases, V lost 4 bases, and 2 bases had no gene match. CDR3 loop: CASSRLAGGSNTGELFF. CDR3 DNA: TGTGCCAGCAGCCGACTAGCGGGGGGCTCGAACACCGGGGAGCTGTTTTTT.

For the CDR3, the DNA is TGTGCCAGTACCCCGCGGGGGGCCTCTGGAAACACCATATATTTT. It translates to CASTPRGASGNTIYF. The chain combines TRBV19 with TRBJ1-3; perhaps TRBD1 as D (6 bases). V gave up 7 bases and J gave up 0 bases, with 13 bases separating them. CDR1 LNHDA and CDR2 SQIVND come from the germline V gene (reference sequence). The CDR3 is 15 amino acids.

The V and J genes are TRBV4-1 and TRBJ2-7, with TRBD2 matching over 12 bases. J lost 7 bases, V lost 2 bases, and 6 bases had no gene match. The germline V gene encodes CDR1 MGHRA and CDR2 YSYEKL. This CDR3 has 15 amino acids. The CDR3 DNA follows: TGCGCCAGCAGCCAACAGACTAGCGGGAGCGGTGAGCAGTACTTC. Its protein is CASSQQTSGSGEQYF.

V usage is TRBV12-5 and J usage is TRBJ2-5; tentatively, D is TRBD1 (5 bases). The CDR3 has 11 amino acids. From germline, CDR1 is LGHNT and CDR2 FRNRAP. V was trimmed by 6 bases and J by 7 bases, leaving 9 bases between them. The CDR3 loop is CASGLQGTQYF. DNA for the CDR3: TGTGCTAGTGGCCTCCAGGGGACCCAGTACTTC.

The gene calls are TRBV7-6 and TRBJ2-2; 12 bases are shared with TRBD2. V dropped 1 base and J dropped 2; count of bases not matched to a gene: 2. From germline, CDR1 is SGHVS and CDR2 FNYEAQ. The CDR3 contains 17 residues. CDR3: CASSLETSGRNTGELFF. The CDR3 bases are TGTGCCAGCAGCTTAGAGACTAGCGGGAGAAACACCGGGGAGCTGTTTTTT. Filled out from reference TRBV7-6 and TRBJ2-2, the complete variable domain reads GAGVSQSPRYKVTKRGQDVALRCDPISGHVSLYWYRQALGQGPEFLTYFNYEAQQDKSGLPNDRFSAERPEGSISTLTIQRTEQRDSAMYRCASSLETSGRNTGELFFGEGSRLTVL.